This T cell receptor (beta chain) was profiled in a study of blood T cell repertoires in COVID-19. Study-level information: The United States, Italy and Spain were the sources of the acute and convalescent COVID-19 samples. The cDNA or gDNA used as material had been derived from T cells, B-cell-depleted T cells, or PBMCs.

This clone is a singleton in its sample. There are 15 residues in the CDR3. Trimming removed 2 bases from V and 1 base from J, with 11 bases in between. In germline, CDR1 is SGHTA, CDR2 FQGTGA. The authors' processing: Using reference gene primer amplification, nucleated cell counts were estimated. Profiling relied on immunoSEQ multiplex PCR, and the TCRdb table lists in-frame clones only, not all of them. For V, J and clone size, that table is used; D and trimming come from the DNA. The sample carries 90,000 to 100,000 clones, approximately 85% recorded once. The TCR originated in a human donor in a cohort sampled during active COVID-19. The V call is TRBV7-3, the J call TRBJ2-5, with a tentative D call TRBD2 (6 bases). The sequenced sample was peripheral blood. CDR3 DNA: TGTGCCAGCAGCTTAGGGGCGGGGCCCCAAGAGACCCAGTACTTC. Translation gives CASSLGAGPQETQYF.